These 31 T cell receptor beta chains were sequenced from one sample in a study of cytomegalovirus exposure and HLA in healthy donors. The PCR made use of 60 Vbeta and 13 Jbeta primers. Sequenced by immunoSEQ multiplex PCR; TCRdb stores in-frame clones only, minus some. Of some 170,000 clones listed, roughly four fifths are singletons. The sequencing sample was made of PBMCs. These receptors originate from a male donor in good health and CMV-seronegative.

This chain joins TRBV29-1 and TRBJ2-1; 14 bases line up with TRBD2. V lost 0 bases and J lost 4; bases outside the gene matches: 5. Germline lookup yields CDR1 SQVTM and CDR2 ANQGSEA. The CDR3 sequence is 17 residues long. CDR3 coding DNA: TGCAGCGTTGAAGATTCCGGGACTAGCGGGAGTTACAATGAGCAGTTCTTC. It translates to CSVEDSGTSGSYNEQFF.

The chain has TRBV9 and TRBJ2-1, with TRBD2 identical over 8 bases. There are 14 residues in the CDR3. With V trimmed by 4 bases and J by 6 bases, 6 bases remained unmatched. Germline-derived CDR1 and CDR2 are SGDLS and YYNGEE. The CDR3 region has the DNA TGTGCCAGCAGCCCGGGGGGGGGAGGCAATGAGCAGTTCTTC. This encodes CASSPGGGGNEQFF.

In its sample, this clone was seen once. A read error may produce the germline difference seen at one junction end. The chain combines TRBV7-9 with TRBJ1-5; perhaps TRBD1 as D (6 bases). CDR1 is SEHNR and CDR2 is FQNEAQ in the germline V gene (reference sequence). The CDR3 totals 14 residues. The CDR3 nucleotides are TGTGCCAGCAGCTTAACAGGGTACAATCAGTCCCAGCATTTT. Its protein is CASSLTGYNQSQHF.

CDR3 in amino acids: CASSLRQGRETQYF. The DNA for the CDR3 is TGTGCCAGCAGTCTCAGACAGGGGCGGGAGACCCAGTACTTC. The chain is built from TRBV6-5 and TRBJ2-5; 8 nucleotides align to TRBD1. CDR3 length: 14 residues. With 5 bases clipped from V and 5 bases from J, the junction kept 7 bases outside the gene matches. Per germline, CDR1 MNHEY and CDR2 SVGAGI.

The V and J genes are TRBV7-9 and TRBJ2-5; possible D gene TRBD1, 6 bases. CDR3 size: 15 residues. Germline-derived CDR1 and CDR2 are SEHNR and FQNEAQ (reference sequence). Trimming shortened V by 2 bases and J by 5 bases, and 15 bases separated the two germline ends. The CDR3 reads CASSLHRAAVETQYF. The CDR3 region has the DNA TGTGCCAGCAGCTTACACAGGGCTGCGGTGGAGACCCAGTACTTC.

The rearrangement uses TRBV6-5 and TRBJ1-5; possibly TRBD1 for D (6 bases). There are 15 residues in the CDR3. Trimming took off 6 bases at V and 2 bases at J, with 14 bases between the two ends. The germline V gene has CDR1 MNHEY and CDR2 SVGAGI. The CDR3 loop is CASSLRGAGNQPQHF. CDR3 DNA: TGTGCCAGCAGCCTCCGGGGGGCCGGCAATCAGCCCCAGCATTTT.

V is TRBV18 and J is TRBJ1-1; D may be TRBD1 (5 bases). V was pared by 4 bases and J by 1 base, with 7 bases between. The germline CDR1 and CDR2 sequences are KGHSH and LQKENI. This CDR3 comprises 13 residues. Here the CDR3 DNA reads TGTGCCAGCTCACAAGACAGGAACACTGAAGCTTTCTTT. This translates into CASSQDRNTEAFF.

This clone came up a few times. The CDR3 bases are TGCAGCGCTTCGACAGCCTCTGGAAACACCATATATTTT. Translated: CSASTASGNTIYF. This chain joins TRBV29-1 and TRBJ1-3; D is possibly TRBD1 (5 bases). The V end lost 7 bases, the J end lost 0 bases, and 10 bases lay between the germline ends. CDR1 is SQVTM, CDR2 ANQGSEA, per germline. CDR3 length: 13 amino acids.

The chain has TRBV7-9 and TRBJ2-1; weak D call: TRBD2 (8 bases). The length of the CDR3 is 18 residues. Trimming took 5 bases from V and 3 from J, leaving 23 bases between them. Germline lookup yields CDR1 SEHNR and CDR2 FQNEAQ (reference sequence). The CDR3 spells CASSRRGREAPFYNEQFF. The CDR3 DNA sequence: TGTGCCAGCAGCCGAAGGGGGCGGGAGGCTCCATTCTACAATGAGCAGTTCTTC.

The rearrangement uses TRBV29-1 and TRBJ1-5; the D gene is possibly TRBD1 (5 bases). From germline, CDR1 is SQVTM and CDR2 ANQGSEA. The CDR3 contains 12 residues. The V and J ends lost 7 bases and 3 bases respectively, with 10 bases between them. CDR3 residues: CSAGQVNQPQHF. In DNA form, the CDR3 reads TGCAGCGCAGGACAAGTCAATCAGCCCCAGCATTTT.

The V gene is TRBV30, the J gene TRBJ1-2; TRBD1 matches at 8 bases. Germline V gives CDR1 GTSNPN, CDR2 SVGIG (reference sequence). V shed 3 bases and J 8 bases; nucleotides not matched to a gene: 8. The CDR3 runs to 13 residues. In nucleotides, the CDR3 is TGTGCCTGGAGCTCGACAGGGGCGAGAGGCTACACCTTC. Encoded protein: CAWSSTGARGYTF. Together with reference TRBV30 and TRBJ1-2, the CDR3 gives the full variable domain: SQTIHQWPATLVQPVGSPLSLECTVEGTSNPNLYWYRQAAGRGLQLLFYSVGIGQISSEVPQNLSASRPQDRQFILSSKKLLLSDSGFYLCAWSSTGARGYTFGSGTRLTVV.

The chain uses TRBV6-5 and TRBJ1-1; 7 bases fit TRBD1. V lost 5 bases to trimming and J lost 3 bases; unmatched junction nucleotides: 9. The germline CDR1 and CDR2 sequences are MNHEY and SVGAGI. The CDR3 is 15 residues long. The CDR3, as DNA: TGTGCCAGCAGTAGTTCCTACAGGGGATACACTGAAGCTTTCTTT. It translates to CASSSSYRGYTEAFF.

This clone occurred once. This chain connects TRBV27 to TRBJ2-1; 9 bases line up with TRBD2. This CDR3 region has 16 residues. The ends lost 6 bases at V and 9 bases at J; junction bases unmatched: 15. In germline, CDR1 is MNHEY, CDR2 SMNVEV (reference sequence). The DNA for the CDR3 is TGTGCCAGCAGCCGGCCACCTAGCGGGATACCGGGTGAGCAGTTCTTC. Its protein product is CASSRPPSGIPGEQFF.

The chain carries TRBV5-5 and TRBJ1-6, with D tentatively TRBD1 (5 bases). Germline V gene sequence: CDR1 SGHKS, CDR2 YYEKEE (reference sequence). The CDR3 is 15 amino acids. Trimming removed 0 bases from V and 7 bases from J, with 11 bases in between. CDR3 sequence reads: CASSLGLRVNSPLHF. The DNA for the CDR3 is TGTGCCAGCAGCTTGGGGCTCAGGGTAAATTCACCCCTCCACTTT.

This sequence joins TRBV6-6 and TRBJ2-3; TRBD2 is a possible D gene (5 bases). V lost 2 bases and J lost 4, with 16 bases in between. The CDR3 is 16 amino acids. Germline V CDR1 and CDR2: MNHNY, SVGAGI (reference sequence). The CDR3 spells CASSYPVGSGADTQYF. The CDR3 nucleotides read TGTGCCAGCAGTTACCCCGTAGGATCCGGGGCAGATACGCAGTATTTT.

This clone has more than one count but fewer than ten. CDR3 sequence: CASDKGFAMNTEAFF. CDR3 coding DNA: TGTGCCAGCGATAAGGGGTTTGCTATGAACACTGAAGCTTTCTTT. The chain recombines TRBV6-5 with TRBJ1-1, with D perhaps matching TRBD1 (5 bases). Trimming stripped 8 bases from V and 0 bases from J, with 16 bases between. CDR3 length: 15 amino acids. Germline CDR1 MNHEY, CDR2 SVGAGI.

The chain's CDR3 is CASSLDDRGLGAIYF. CDR3 coding DNA: TGCGCCAGCAGCTTGGATGACAGGGGCCTGGGGGCCATATATTTT. This chain connects TRBV5-1 to TRBJ1-3; 8 bases are a match to TRBD1. The V segment lost 0 bases and the J segment 11 bases; nucleotides outside the gene matches: 10. Germline CDR1 SGHRS, CDR2 YFSETQ. This CDR3 is 15 amino acids long.

This sequence joins TRBV7-6 and TRBJ2-1; TRBD2 might be the D (5 bases). CDR3 length: 14 amino acids. V dropped 1 base and J dropped 5 bases, with 9 bases sitting between them. Germline V gene data show CDR1 as SGHVS and CDR2 as FNYEAQ. CDR3 sequence: CASSLVAGDNEQFF. DNA for the CDR3: TGTGCCAGCAGCTTAGTTGCCGGGGACAATGAGCAGTTCTTC.

The V call is TRBV6-5, the J call TRBJ2-5; 10 bases line up with TRBD2. CDR1 and CDR2 from the germline V gene are MNHEY and SVGAGI. With 2 bases clipped from V and 3 bases from J, the junction kept 3 bases outside the gene matches. CDR3 length equals 15 residues. CDR3 sequence reads: CASSYRTSGEETQYF. Here the CDR3 DNA reads TGTGCCAGCAGTTACAGGACTAGCGGAGAAGAGACCCAGTACTTC.

This clone was seen a few times. V is TRBV6-5 and J is TRBJ1-5; D possibly corresponds to TRBD1 (5 bases). V dropped 5 bases and J dropped 7 bases, with 15 bases sitting between them. There are 14 residues in the CDR3. Germline V CDR1 and CDR2: MNHEY, SVGAGI. CDR3 bases: TGTGCCAGCAGTGGATCCCTTGGGGCCCAGCCCCAGCATTTT. It yields the protein CASSGSLGAQPQHF.

V and J are TRBV9 and TRBJ2-5; possibly TRBD2 for D (6 bases). V was pared by 2 bases and J by 0 bases, with 11 bases between. CDR1 is SGDLS, CDR2 YYNGEE, per germline. The CDR3 totals 15 residues. DNA of the CDR3: TGTGCCAGCAGCGTGTCTGGAGGGTACCAAGAGACCCAGTACTTC. Translation: CASSVSGGYQETQYF.

In its sample, this clone was seen a few times. The V call is TRBV2, the J call TRBJ1-2; no reliable D call. Germline V gene data show CDR1 as SNHLY and CDR2 as FYNNEI. Between the trimmed V and J ends, which lost 4 bases and 6 bases, there was a span of 12 bases. The CDR3 contains 13 residues. The DNA for the CDR3 is TGTGCCAGCAGTGTAAGTGTCCCTAATGGCTACACCTTC. As protein: CASSVSVPNGYTF.

This clone was seen a handful of times. CDR3 in amino acids: CASSRGRGSTDTQYF. CDR3 nucleotides: TGTGCCAGTAGTCGCGGAAGGGGAAGCACAGATACGCAGTATTTT. This chain uses TRBV19 with TRBJ2-3; perhaps TRBD1 as D (5 bases). Germline assignment: CDR1 LNHDA and CDR2 SQIVND (reference sequence). The germline V and J ends were trimmed by 5 bases and 0 bases, with 12 bases remaining between them. The CDR3 runs 15 residues.

The chain carries TRBV7-2 and TRBJ2-3, with 12 bases lining up with TRBD2. There are 14 residues in the CDR3. V trimming: 6 bases; J trimming: 4 bases; junction bases outside the gene matches: 2. Germline V lookup: CDR1 SGHTA, CDR2 FQGNSA. CDR3 protein: CASRLAGGADTQYF. For the CDR3, the DNA is TGTGCCAGCAGACTAGCGGGAGGTGCAGATACGCAGTATTTT. Full variable domain (remainder filled in from reference TRBV7-2 and TRBJ2-3): GAGVSQSPSNKVTEKGKDVELRCDPISGHTALYWYRQSLGQGLEFLIYFQGNSAPDKSGLPSDRFSAERTGGSVSTLTIQRTQQEDSAVYLCASRLAGGADTQYFGPGTRLTVL.

The V gene is TRBV11-2, the J gene TRBJ2-2; 12 nucleotides align to TRBD2. Germline V gene data show CDR1 as SGHAT and CDR2 as FQNNGV. The CDR3 consists of 17 residues. Germline trimming cut 5 bases from V and 5 bases from J; bases unmatched to any gene: 9. CDR3 nucleotides: TGTGCCAGCAGCCGCCGGACTAGCGGGATGGGGACCGGGGAGCTGTTTTTT. Amino acids: CASSRRTSGMGTGELFF.

The chain combines TRBV19 with TRBJ1-5, with 10 bases identical to TRBD1. The trim removed 6 bases at V and 0 bases at J, leaving 5 bases unmatched. Looked up from germline, CDR1 is LNHDA and CDR2 is SQIVND (reference sequence). The CDR3 covers 16 residues. The CDR3 DNA reads TGTGCCAGTAGCGACAGGGGGCTGAGTAGCAATCAGCCCCAGCATTTT. Protein product: CASSDRGLSSNQPQHF.

The CDR3, as DNA: TGTGCCAGCAGTTACTCAGCAGGGTTTGAACAGCCCCAGCATTTT. It specifies CASSYSAGFEQPQHF. This chain uses TRBV6-5 with TRBJ1-5; TRBD1 might be the D (5 bases). Germline CDR1 and CDR2: MNHEY and SVGAGI. Deletions cut 0 bases from V and 7 bases from J, with 13 bases between. This CDR3 is 15 amino acids long.

This chain joins TRBV2 and TRBJ1-5; D remains ambiguous. Germline assignment: CDR1 SNHLY and CDR2 FYNNEI. Trimming removed 1 base at V and 4 bases at J, with 8 bases between. CDR3 length equals 14 residues. The CDR3 region has the DNA TGTGCCAGCAGTGAAGGCGGAATGAATCAGCCCCAGCATTTT. Protein sequence: CASSEGGMNQPQHF.

Concerning this clone: Other DNA sequences in this sample translate to the same CDR3. This chain uses TRBV7-2 with TRBJ2-7; TRBD1 aligns across 8 bases. Unmatched junction bases numbered 12, after V lost 2 bases and J lost 6 bases. Germline V gene lookup returns CDR1 SGHTA and CDR2 FQGNSA. The CDR3 sequence is 16 residues long. The CDR3 sequence: CASSLPRGTGRSEQYF. The CDR3 DNA sequence: TGTGCCAGCAGCTTACCCCGGGGGACAGGCCGATCCGAGCAGTACTTC.

V usage is TRBV5-1 and J usage is TRBJ1-5; D call uncertain. This CDR3 comprises 14 residues. V lost 0 bases and J lost 1, with 5 bases in between. Germline loops: CDR1 SGHRS, CDR2 YFSETQ. The CDR3 protein is CASSLGQSNQPQHF. In DNA form, the CDR3 reads TGCGCCAGCAGCTTGGGCCAGAGCAATCAGCCCCAGCATTTT.

The chain uses TRBV11-2 and TRBJ2-7; no clear D. Trimming removed 4 bases at V and 0 bases at J, with 4 bases between. There are 12 residues in the CDR3. Germline V gene lookup returns CDR1 SGHAT and CDR2 FQNNGV. CDR3: CASSSSSYEQYF. Written as DNA, the CDR3 is TGTGCCAGCAGCTCCAGCTCCTACGAGCAGTACTTC.